Listed here are 2 T cell receptor beta chains from one sample, sequenced in a study of T cell repertoires in cytomegalovirus infection. TCRdb analysed the reads with MiXCR anew, one entry per CDR3 protein. The table shows 500,000 to 600,000 distinct CDR3 sequences, with 15% to 20% occurring only once. Specimen: CD8+ T cells from PBMCs. These receptors originate from a human donor in good health (CMV status not recorded). Some clones in this sample may be carry-over from other donors' samples.

The V and J genes are TRBV6-8 and TRBJ2-7, with a tentative D call TRBD2 (5 bases). Germline CDR1 MNHGY, CDR2 SAAAGT. V lost 2 bases and J lost 6, with 8 bases in between. CDR3 size: 12 residues. The CDR3 DNA reads as TGTGCCAGCAGTTACCAAAGCGGCGAGCAGTACTTC. As protein: CASSYQSGEQYF.

This clonotype was counted a single time. The rearrangement joins TRBV20-1 to TRBJ2-1; D remains unclear. Trimming stripped 0 bases from V and 8 bases from J, with 5 bases between. Germline CDR1 and CDR2: DFQATT and SNEGSKA (reference sequence). The CDR3 runs 11 residues. CDR3 sequence: CSARDLDEQFF. The CDR3 region has the DNA TGCAGTGCTAGAGATCTGGATGAGCAGTTCTTC.